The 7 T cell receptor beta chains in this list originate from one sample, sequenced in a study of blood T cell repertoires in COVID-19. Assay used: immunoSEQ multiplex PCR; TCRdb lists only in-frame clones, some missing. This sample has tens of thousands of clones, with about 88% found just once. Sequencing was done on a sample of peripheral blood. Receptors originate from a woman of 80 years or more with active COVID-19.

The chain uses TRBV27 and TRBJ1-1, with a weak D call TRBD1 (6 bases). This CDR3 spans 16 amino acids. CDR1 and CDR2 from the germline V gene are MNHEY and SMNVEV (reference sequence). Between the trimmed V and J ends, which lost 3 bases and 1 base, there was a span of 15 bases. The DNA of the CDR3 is TGTGCCAGCAGTTTTGAACAGGGTAGGTGGAACACTGAAGCTTTCTTT. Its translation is CASSFEQGRWNTEAFF.

CDR3 coding DNA: TGTGCCATCAGGGGGCCAGGAAACACCATATATTTT. Its protein product is CAIRGPGNTIYF. The chain carries TRBV10-3 and TRBJ1-3, with D perhaps TRBD1 (5 bases). V shed 6 bases and J shed 4 bases, with 7 bases lying between them. The CDR3 totals 12 residues. Looked up from germline, CDR1 is ENHRY and CDR2 is SYGVKD.

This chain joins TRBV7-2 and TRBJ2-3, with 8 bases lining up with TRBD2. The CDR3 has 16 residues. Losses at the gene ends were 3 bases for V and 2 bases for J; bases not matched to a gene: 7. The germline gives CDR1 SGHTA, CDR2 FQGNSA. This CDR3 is CASSLSIAGPTDTQYF. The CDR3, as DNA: TGTGCCAGCAGCTTGTCCATAGCGGGGCCCACAGATACGCAGTATTTT.

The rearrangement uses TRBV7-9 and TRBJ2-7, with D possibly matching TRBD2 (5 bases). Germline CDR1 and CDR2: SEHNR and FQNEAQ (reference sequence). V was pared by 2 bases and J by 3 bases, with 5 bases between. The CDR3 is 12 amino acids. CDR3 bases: TGTGCCAGCAGCTTACGGGGCTACGAGCAGTACTTC. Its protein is CASSLRGYEQYF.

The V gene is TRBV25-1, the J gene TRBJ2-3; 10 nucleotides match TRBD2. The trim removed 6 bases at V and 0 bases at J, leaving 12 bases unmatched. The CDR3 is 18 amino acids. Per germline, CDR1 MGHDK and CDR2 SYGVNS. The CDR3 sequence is CASSRTSGLGYSTDTQYF. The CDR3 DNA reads TGTGCCAGCAGCCGGACTAGCGGACTAGGTTATAGCACAGATACGCAGTATTTT.

The CDR3 coding sequence is TGTGCCAGCAGCTATTCTAGCGGGACCAATGAGCAGTTCTTC. Translated, it gives CASSYSSGTNEQFF. The J gene is TRBJ2-1, the V gene TRBV7-2; 9 nucleotides line up with TRBD2. V lost 4 bases and J lost 6; bases outside the gene matches: 4. The CDR3 has 14 amino acids. Germline lookup yields CDR1 SGHTA and CDR2 FQGNSA.

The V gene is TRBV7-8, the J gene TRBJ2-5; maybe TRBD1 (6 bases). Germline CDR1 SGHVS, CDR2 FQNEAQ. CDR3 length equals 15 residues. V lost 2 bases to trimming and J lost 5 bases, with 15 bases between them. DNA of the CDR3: TGTGCCAGCAGCTTAAATTCGAAGAGGGGGGAGACCCAGTACTTC. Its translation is CASSLNSKRGETQYF.